The 20 T cell receptor beta chains below come from one sample, sequenced in a study of Tregs in tolerant kidney transplant recipients. Profiled with immunoSEQ multiplex PCR; TCRdb holds only in-frame clones, not every one. The table records some 80,000 clones, less than 98% of them present only once. This sample comprised CD4+ T cells from blood, obtained before the transplant. These receptors were collected from a human donor who received a combined kidney and bone marrow transplant.

The chain has TRBV19 and TRBJ2-1; 10 bases align to TRBD1. V lost 1 base and J lost 5; bases outside the gene matches: 2. Germline V CDR1 and CDR2: LNHDA, SQIVND (reference sequence). CDR3 length equals 15 residues. The CDR3 coding sequence is TGTGCCAGTAGTATAGGACAGGGGGCCCACAATGAGCAGTTCTTC. Amino acids: CASSIGQGAHNEQFF.

The CDR3 protein is CATSTGPRRQYF. In DNA, the CDR3 is TGTGCCACGTCGACAGGGCCTAGGAGGCAGTACTTC. The chain joins TRBV5-4 to TRBJ2-7; 7 positions agree with TRBD1. The junction had 12 bases not matched to a gene; V was cut back by 9 bases and J by 9 bases. Germline V gene data show CDR1 as SGHNT and CDR2 as YYREEE (reference sequence). The CDR3 spans 12 residues.

For the CDR3, the DNA is TGTGCCAGCAATTCGGGACAGGGAGTCACTGAAGCTTTCTTT. This translates into CASNSGQGVTEAFF. This sequence joins TRBV27 and TRBJ1-1; 9 nucleotides match TRBD1. The germline CDR1 and CDR2 sequences are MNHEY and SMNVEV (reference sequence). The CDR3 contains 14 residues. The J segment lost 4 bases and the V segment lost 7 bases, leaving 7 bases of the junction unmatched.

This chain links TRBV11-3 with TRBJ1-1, with TRBD1 identical over 7 bases. The CDR3 consists of 13 residues. The junction had 4 bases not matched to a gene; V was cut back by 1 base and J by 8 bases. CDR1 SGHNT and CDR2 YENEEA come from the germline V gene. CDR3 sequence: CASSLVLGQEAFF. In DNA form, the CDR3 reads TGTGCCAGCAGCTTAGTATTGGGACAGGAAGCTTTCTTT.

The chain recombines TRBV4-2 with TRBJ1-1; D is ambiguous. The CDR3 runs 13 residues. The germline CDR1 and CDR2 sequences are LGHNA and YNFKEQ. V was cut by 0 bases and J by 4 bases, with 6 bases left in between. The CDR3 DNA reads TGTGCCAGCAGCCAAGATCCGGGCACTGAAGCTTTCTTT. The encoded protein is CASSQDPGTEAFF.

The chain uses TRBV5-1 and TRBJ1-4; D is ambiguous. Germline V gene data show CDR1 as SGHRS and CDR2 as YFSETQ. The ends were cut back, 7 bases at V and 2 bases at J, with 9 bases in the middle. The CDR3 extends over 13 amino acids. CDR3 DNA: TGCGCCAGCCGATCTAATACTAATGAAAAACTGTTTTTT. It translates to CASRSNTNEKLFF.

This chain joins TRBV7-9 and TRBJ2-7; TRBD1 matches 11 bases. The CDR3 extends over 13 amino acids. Germline-derived CDR1 and CDR2 are SEHNR and FQNEAQ (reference sequence). Trimming cost V 7 bases and J 3 bases; bases outside gene matches: 2. As DNA, the CDR3 is TGTGCCAGCAAGGGACAGGGGGGCTACGAGCAGTACTTC. It encodes CASKGQGGYEQYF.

CDR3 nucleotide sequence: TGTGCCAGCAGCCCCACAGGGTTCCAAGAGACCCAGTACTTC. Its protein is CASSPTGFQETQYF. V is TRBV7-6 and J is TRBJ2-5, with D tentatively TRBD1 (6 bases). V lost 5 bases and J 1 base, leaving 11 bases between the germline ends. CDR3 size: 14 residues. Germline V gene sequence: CDR1 SGHVS, CDR2 FNYEAQ.

The gene calls are TRBV6-1 and TRBJ2-7, with 7 bases aligning to TRBD1. V dropped 7 bases and J dropped 6; count of bases not matched to a gene: 6. CDR3 size: 12 residues. The V gene's germline CDR1 is MNHNS and CDR2 SASEGT. The CDR3 region has the DNA TGTGCCAGCATAGACAGGGCAATCGAGCAGTACTTC. Translating gives CASIDRAIEQYF.

This sequence joins TRBV19 and TRBJ1-4, with TRBD1 as a possible D gene (5 bases). The CDR3 is 15 residues long. The germline V gene has CDR1 LNHDA and CDR2 SQIVND (reference sequence). V lost 5 bases and J 7 bases, leaving 17 bases between the germline ends. The CDR3 nucleotides are TGTGCCAGTAGTCTTCACGGGACTCGGGGTGAAAAACTGTTTTTT. Its translation is CASSLHGTRGEKLFF.

The chain is built from TRBV18 and TRBJ2-2, with a weak D call TRBD2 (5 bases). The V gene's germline CDR1 is KGHSH and CDR2 LQKENI. This CDR3 region has 14 residues. V lost 9 bases and J 3 bases, leaving 14 bases between the germline ends. CDR3 residues: CASSTGKDTGELFF. The DNA for the CDR3 is TGTGCCAGTTCAACCGGGAAGGACACCGGGGAGCTGTTTTTT.

V is TRBV4-3 and J is TRBJ2-1, with D hard to call. The CDR3 loop spans 16 amino acids. Deletions cut 4 bases from V and 4 bases from J, with 17 bases between. Looked up from germline, CDR1 is LGHNA and CDR2 is YSLEER. The CDR3 nucleotides read TGCGCCAGCAGCCTCTATAAGTCTAAATTGTACAATGAGCAGTTCTTC. Translation: CASSLYKSKLYNEQFF.

The V and J genes are TRBV5-6 and TRBJ1-4; possible D gene TRBD1, 6 bases. CDR3 size: 14 residues. The germline gives CDR1 SGHDT, CDR2 YYEEEE. V was pared by 1 base and J by 6 bases, with 10 bases between. The CDR3: CASSLRGGDEKLFF. DNA of the CDR3: TGTGCCAGCAGCTTGAGGGGGGGCGATGAAAAACTGTTTTTT.

The rearrangement uses TRBV6-1 and TRBJ2-1, with 10 bases fitting TRBD2. Unmatched junction bases numbered 7, after V lost 7 bases and J lost 4 bases. The CDR3 totals 15 residues. Germline CDR1 and CDR2: MNHNS and SASEGT. The CDR3, as DNA: TGTGCCAGCAAGATAGCGGGGGGTAATTACAATGAGCAGTTCTTC. It is translated as CASKIAGGNYNEQFF.

The chain combines TRBV7-9 with TRBJ1-1; D is undetermined. Germline V gene data show CDR1 as SEHNR and CDR2 as FQNEAQ (reference sequence). This CDR3 region has 14 residues. The ends were cut back, 1 base at V and 3 bases at J, with 9 bases in the middle. CDR3 in amino acids: CASSLGQVDTEAFF. The CDR3 coding sequence is TGTGCCAGCAGCTTAGGCCAGGTTGACACTGAAGCTTTCTTT.

This clone was recorded once. V and J are TRBV19 and TRBJ1-1, with 7 bases matching TRBD1. The CDR3 covers 13 residues. The trim removed 6 bases at V and 4 bases at J, leaving 5 bases unmatched. The germline CDR1 and CDR2 sequences are LNHDA and SQIVND (reference sequence). The CDR3 sequence is CASRPGQFTEAFF. CDR3 nucleotides: TGTGCCAGTAGACCGGGACAGTTCACTGAAGCTTTCTTT.

The chain is built from TRBV15 and TRBJ1-2; 7 bases line up with TRBD1. Looked up from germline, CDR1 is LNHNV and CDR2 is YYDKDF (reference sequence). The V segment lost 3 bases and the J segment 2 bases; nucleotides outside the gene matches: 6. The CDR3 runs to 15 residues. In DNA, the CDR3 is TGTGCCACCAGCAGGAGGGACAGAGGGAACTATGGCTACACCTTC. It is translated as CATSRRDRGNYGYTF.

The chain joins TRBV7-9 to TRBJ2-2; D may be TRBD1 (6 bases). CDR1 and CDR2 (germline): SEHNR, FQNEAQ (reference sequence). CDR3 size: 15 residues. Deletions cut 3 bases from V and 6 bases from J, with 14 bases between. The CDR3, as DNA: TGTGCCAGCAGCTTGGGGACACTGGAATCCGGGGAGCTGTTTTTT. Its protein product is CASSLGTLESGELFF.

CDR3 nucleotide sequence: TGTGCCAGCAGCTTGATCGCGGGAGAAAAGACCCAGTACTTC. Protein: CASSLIAGEKTQYF. V usage is TRBV7-2 and J usage is TRBJ2-5, with 7 bases fitting TRBD2. The CDR3 totals 14 residues. The V gene's germline CDR1 is SGHTA and CDR2 FQGNSA. Unmatched junction bases numbered 7, after V lost 3 bases and J lost 6 bases.

The CDR3 region is CSVGNFRLNTEAFF. CDR3 nucleotide sequence: TGCAGCGTCGGAAATTTCAGACTTAACACTGAAGCTTTCTTT. This rearrangement joins TRBV29-1 to TRBJ1-1, with unresolved D. Trimming left V 6 bases short and J 2 bases short, with 16 bases between. Germline CDR1 is SQVTM and CDR2 is ANQGSEA. This CDR3 is 14 amino acids long.